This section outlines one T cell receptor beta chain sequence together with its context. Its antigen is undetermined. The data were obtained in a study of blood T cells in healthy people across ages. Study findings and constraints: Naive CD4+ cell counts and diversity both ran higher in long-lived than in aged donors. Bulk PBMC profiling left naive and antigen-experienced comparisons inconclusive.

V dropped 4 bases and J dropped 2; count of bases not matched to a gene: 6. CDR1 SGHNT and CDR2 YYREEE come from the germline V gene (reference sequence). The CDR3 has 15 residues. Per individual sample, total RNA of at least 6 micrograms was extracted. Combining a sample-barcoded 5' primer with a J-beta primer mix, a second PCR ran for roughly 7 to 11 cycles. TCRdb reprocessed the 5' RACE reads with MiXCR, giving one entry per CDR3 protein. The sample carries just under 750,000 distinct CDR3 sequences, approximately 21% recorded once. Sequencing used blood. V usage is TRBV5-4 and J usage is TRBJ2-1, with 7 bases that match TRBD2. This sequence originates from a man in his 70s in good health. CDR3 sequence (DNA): TGTGCCAGCAGCACCTCAACTAGCGCCTACAATGAGCAGTTCTTC. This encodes CASSTSTSAYNEQFF.